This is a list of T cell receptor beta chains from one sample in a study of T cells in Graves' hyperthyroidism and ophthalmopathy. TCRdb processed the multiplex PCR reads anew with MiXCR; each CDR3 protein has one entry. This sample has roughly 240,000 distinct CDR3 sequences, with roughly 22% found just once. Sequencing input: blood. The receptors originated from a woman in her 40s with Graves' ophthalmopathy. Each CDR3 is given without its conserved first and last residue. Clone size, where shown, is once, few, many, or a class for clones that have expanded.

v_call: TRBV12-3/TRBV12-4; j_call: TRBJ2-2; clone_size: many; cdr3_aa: ASTALTGKNTGELF
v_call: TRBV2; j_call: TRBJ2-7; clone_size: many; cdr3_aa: ASSVGQGLSEQY
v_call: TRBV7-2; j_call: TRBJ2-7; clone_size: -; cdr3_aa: ASSLQQATYEQY
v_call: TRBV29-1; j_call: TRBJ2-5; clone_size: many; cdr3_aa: SVEQGLETQY
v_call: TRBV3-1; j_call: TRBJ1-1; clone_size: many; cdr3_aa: ASSQDALRLNTEAF
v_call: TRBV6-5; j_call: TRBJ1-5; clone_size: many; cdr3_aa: ASSSLGTNQPQH
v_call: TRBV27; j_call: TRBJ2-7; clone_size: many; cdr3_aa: ASSFAGVHEQY
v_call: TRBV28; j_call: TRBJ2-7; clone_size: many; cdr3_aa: ASSRTYEQY
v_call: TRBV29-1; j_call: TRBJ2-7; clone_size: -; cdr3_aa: STETGGYEQY
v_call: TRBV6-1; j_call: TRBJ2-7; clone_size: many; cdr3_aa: ASSRTGTEYEQY
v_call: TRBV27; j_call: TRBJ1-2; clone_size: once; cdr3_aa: ASSSVDRGVYGYT
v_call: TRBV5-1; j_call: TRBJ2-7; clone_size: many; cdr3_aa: ASSLVASGMNEQY
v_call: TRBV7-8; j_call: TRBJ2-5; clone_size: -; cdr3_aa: ASSSAGQETQY
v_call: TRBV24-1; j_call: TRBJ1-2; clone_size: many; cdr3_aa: ATSDAREETYGYT